This T cell receptor beta chain was documented in a study of blood T cells in healthy people across ages. A sample-barcoded 5' primer and a J-beta primer mix were used in a second PCR of roughly 7 to 11 cycles. TCRdb re-derived calls from the 5' RACE reads in MiXCR, one entry per CDR3 protein. The sample comprises 910,000 or so distinct CDR3 sequences, about 51% of which are singletons, and about 22% rests with the top ten. This CDR3 is 17 amino acids long. Germline values: CDR1 SGHTA, CDR2 FQGNSA. The germline V and J ends were trimmed by 5 bases and 11 bases, with 30 bases remaining between them. The rearrangement links TRBV7-2 to TRBJ2-5; the D gene could be TRBD1 or TRBD2 (6 bases each). The sequenced sample was blood. This TCR derives from a woman in her sixties or seventies in good health. In DNA form, the CDR3 reads TGTGCCAGCAGCCAGGGGAGACTGGAGGGAATCGCGGGTGAGCAGTACTTC. This gives the protein CASSQGRLEGIAGEQYF.